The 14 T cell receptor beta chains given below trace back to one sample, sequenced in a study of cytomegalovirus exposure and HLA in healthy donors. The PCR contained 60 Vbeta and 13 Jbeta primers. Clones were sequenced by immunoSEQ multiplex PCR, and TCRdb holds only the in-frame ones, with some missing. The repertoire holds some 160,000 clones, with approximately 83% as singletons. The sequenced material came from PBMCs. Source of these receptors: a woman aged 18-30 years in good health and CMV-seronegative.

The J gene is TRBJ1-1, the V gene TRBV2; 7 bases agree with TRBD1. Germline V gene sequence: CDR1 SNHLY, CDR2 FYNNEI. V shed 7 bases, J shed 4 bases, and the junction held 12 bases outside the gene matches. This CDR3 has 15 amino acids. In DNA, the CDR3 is TGTGCCAGCACCTCGGAAGGGGGCGCGGGCACTGAAGCTTTCTTT. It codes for CASTSEGGAGTEAFF.

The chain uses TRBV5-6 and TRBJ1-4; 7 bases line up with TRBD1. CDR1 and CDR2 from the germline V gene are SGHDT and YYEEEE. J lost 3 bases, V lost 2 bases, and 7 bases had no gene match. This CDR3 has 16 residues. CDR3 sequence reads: CASSFRLRGSNEKLFF. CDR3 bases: TGTGCCAGCAGCTTCCGACTCAGGGGGTCTAATGAAAAACTGTTTTTT.

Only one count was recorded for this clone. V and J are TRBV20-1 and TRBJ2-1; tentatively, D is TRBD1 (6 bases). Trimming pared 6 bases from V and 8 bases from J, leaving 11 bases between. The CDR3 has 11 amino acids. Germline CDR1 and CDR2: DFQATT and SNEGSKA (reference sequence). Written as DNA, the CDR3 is TGCAGTGCAAACGACAGGCATGAGCAGTTCTTC. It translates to CSANDRHEQFF.

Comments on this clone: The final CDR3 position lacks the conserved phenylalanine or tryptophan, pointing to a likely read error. Here the CDR3 DNA reads TGTGCCAGTAGTTCGGAGACAGGGCATGGCTACACCCTC. It codes for CASSSETGHGYTL. The chain combines TRBV19 with TRBJ1-2; 7 nucleotides agree with TRBD1. CDR3 length: 13 amino acids. V shed 5 bases and J 6 bases; nucleotides not matched to a gene: 6. Looked up from germline, CDR1 is LNHDA and CDR2 is SQIVND (reference sequence).

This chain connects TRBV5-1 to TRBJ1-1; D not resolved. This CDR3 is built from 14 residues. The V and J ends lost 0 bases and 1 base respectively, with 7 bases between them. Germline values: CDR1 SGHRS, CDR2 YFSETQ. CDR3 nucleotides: TGCGCCAGCAGCTTGGGGGCACAGAACACTGAAGCTTTCTTT. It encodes CASSLGAQNTEAFF. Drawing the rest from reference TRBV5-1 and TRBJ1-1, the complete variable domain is KAGVTQTPRYLIKTRGQQVTLSCSPISGHRSVSWYQQTPGQGLQFLFEYFSETQRNKGNFPGRFSGRQFSNSRSEMNVSTLELGDSALYLCASSLGAQNTEAFFGQGTRLTVV.

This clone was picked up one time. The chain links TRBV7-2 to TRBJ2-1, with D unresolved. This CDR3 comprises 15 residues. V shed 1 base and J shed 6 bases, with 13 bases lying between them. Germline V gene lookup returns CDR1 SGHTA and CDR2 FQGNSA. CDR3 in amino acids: CASSLGGGRVNEQFF. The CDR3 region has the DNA TGTGCCAGCAGCTTAGGAGGCGGTCGGGTCAATGAGCAGTTCTTC.

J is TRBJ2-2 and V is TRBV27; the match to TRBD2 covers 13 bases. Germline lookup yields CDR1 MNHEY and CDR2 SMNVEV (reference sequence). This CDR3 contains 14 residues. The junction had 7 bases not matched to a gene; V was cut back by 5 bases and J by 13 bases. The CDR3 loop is CASSSGTSGIGLFF. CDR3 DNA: TGTGCCAGCAGTAGCGGGACTAGCGGGATCGGGCTGTTTTTT.

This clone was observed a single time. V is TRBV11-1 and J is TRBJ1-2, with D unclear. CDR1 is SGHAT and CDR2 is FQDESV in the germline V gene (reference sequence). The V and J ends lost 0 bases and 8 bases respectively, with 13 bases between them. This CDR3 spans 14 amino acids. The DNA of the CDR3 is TGTGCCAGCAGCTTAGCCGGGAGAACGGGAGGCTACACCTTC. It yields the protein CASSLAGRTGGYTF.

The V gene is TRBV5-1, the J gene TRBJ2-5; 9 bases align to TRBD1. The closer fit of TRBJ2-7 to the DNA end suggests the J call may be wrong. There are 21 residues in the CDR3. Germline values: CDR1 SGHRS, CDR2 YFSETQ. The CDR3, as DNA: TGCGCCAGCAGCTTGGTGACTACCCTATACCGGGACAGGGAACGCTCCTACGAGCAGTACTTC. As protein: CASSLVTTLYRDRERSYEQYF.

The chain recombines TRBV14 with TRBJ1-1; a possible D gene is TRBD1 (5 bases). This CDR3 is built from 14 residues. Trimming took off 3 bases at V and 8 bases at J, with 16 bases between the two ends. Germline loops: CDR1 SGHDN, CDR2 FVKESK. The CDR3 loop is CASSQSRASGEAFF. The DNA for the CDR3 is TGTGCCAGCAGCCAGTCTCGCGCCTCAGGGGAAGCTTTCTTT.

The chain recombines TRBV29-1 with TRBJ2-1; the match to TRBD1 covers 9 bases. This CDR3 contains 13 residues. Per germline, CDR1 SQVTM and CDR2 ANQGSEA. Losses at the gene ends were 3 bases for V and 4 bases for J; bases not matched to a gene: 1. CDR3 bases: TGCAGCGTTGAGACAGGGGGTTACAATGAGCAGTTCTTC. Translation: CSVETGGYNEQFF.

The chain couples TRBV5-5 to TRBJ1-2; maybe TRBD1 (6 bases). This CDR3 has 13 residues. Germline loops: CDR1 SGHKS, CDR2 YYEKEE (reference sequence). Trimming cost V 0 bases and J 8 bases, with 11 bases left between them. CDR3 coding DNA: TGTGCCAGCAGCTTGGGGGGGCCGGCAGGCTACACCTTC. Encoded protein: CASSLGGPAGYTF.

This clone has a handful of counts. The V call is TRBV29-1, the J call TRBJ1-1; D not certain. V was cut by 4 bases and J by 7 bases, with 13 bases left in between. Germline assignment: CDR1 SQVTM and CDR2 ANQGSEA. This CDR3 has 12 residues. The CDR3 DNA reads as TGCAGCGTTGGGATACTTGGAGGTGAAGCTTTCTTT. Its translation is CSVGILGGEAFF.

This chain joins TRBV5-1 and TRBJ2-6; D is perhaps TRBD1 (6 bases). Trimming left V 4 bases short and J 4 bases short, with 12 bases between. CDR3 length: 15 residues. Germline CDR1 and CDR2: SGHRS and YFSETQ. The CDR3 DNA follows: TGCGCCAGCAGCCGCACAGGGCCCGGGGCCAACGTCCTGACTTTC. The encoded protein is CASSRTGPGANVLTF.